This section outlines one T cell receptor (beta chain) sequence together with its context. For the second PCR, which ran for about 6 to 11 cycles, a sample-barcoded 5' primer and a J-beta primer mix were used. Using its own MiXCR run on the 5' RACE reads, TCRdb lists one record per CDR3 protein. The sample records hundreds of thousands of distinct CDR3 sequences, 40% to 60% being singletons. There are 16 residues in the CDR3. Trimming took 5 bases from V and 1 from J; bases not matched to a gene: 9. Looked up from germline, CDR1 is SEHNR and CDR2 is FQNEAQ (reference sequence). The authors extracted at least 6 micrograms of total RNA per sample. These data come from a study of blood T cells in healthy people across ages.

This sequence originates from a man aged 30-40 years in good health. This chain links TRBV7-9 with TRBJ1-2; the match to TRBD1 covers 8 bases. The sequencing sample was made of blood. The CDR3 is CASSMSGQEINYGYTF. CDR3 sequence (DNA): TGTGCCAGCAGCATGTCGGGACAGGAGATTAACTATGGCTACACCTTC.